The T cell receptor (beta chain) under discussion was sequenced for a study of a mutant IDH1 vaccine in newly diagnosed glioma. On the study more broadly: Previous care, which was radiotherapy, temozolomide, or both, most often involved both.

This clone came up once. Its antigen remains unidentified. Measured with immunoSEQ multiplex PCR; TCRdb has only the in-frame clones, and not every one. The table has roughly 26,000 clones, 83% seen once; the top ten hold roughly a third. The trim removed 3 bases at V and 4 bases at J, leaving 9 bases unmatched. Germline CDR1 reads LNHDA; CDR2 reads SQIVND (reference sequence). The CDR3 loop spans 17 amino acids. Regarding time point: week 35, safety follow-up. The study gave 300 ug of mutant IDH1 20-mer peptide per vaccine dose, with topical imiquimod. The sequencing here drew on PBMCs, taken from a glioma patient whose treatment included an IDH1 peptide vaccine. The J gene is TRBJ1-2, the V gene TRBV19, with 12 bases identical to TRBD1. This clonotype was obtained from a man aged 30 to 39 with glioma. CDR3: CASSMGGQGARSYGYTF. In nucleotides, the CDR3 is TGTGCCAGTAGTATGGGGGGACAGGGGGCGCGAAGCTATGGCTACACCTTC.